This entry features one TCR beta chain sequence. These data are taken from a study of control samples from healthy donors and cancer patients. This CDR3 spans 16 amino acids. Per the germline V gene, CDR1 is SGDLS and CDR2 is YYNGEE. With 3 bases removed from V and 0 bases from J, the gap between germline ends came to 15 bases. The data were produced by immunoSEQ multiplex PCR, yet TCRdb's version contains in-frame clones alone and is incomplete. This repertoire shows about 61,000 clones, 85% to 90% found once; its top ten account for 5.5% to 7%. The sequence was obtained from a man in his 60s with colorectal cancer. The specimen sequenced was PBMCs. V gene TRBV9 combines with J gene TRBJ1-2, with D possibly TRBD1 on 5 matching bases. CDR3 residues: CASSDAGGRPNYGYTF. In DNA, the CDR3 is TGTGCCAGCAGCGATGCGGGGGGGAGGCCTAACTATGGCTACACCTTC. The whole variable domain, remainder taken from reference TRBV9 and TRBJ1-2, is DSGVTQTPKHLITATGQRVTLRCSPRSGDLSVYWYQQSLDQGLQFLIQYYNGEERAKGNILERFSAQQFPDLHSELNLSSLELGDSALYFCASSDAGGRPNYGYTFGSGTRLTVV.